This T cell receptor beta chain was obtained from a study of T-cell reconstitution after alpha-beta-depleted transplantation in children. Preparing the TCRbeta library involved the use of unique molecular identifiers. One entry per CDR3 protein results from TCRdb running MiXCR on the PCR reads. This table has around 240,000 distinct CDR3 sequences, about 9.6% appearing once. Germline V lookup: CDR1 SGHRS, CDR2 YFSETQ. V was pared by 0 bases and J by 4 bases, with 4 bases of the junction left unmatched. This CDR3 region has 15 residues. This clonotype was recorded at least ten times. Sequenced material: PBMCs from the stem cell graft donor, taken from the stem cell graft. The chain carries TRBV5-1 and TRBJ2-7; 10 nucleotides line up with TRBD2. The sequence was collected from a human donor who donated a stem cell graft to a child with SCID. CDR3 protein: CASSLEASGGYEQYF. Written as DNA, the CDR3 is TGCGCCAGCAGCTTGGAGGCTAGCGGGGGATACGAGCAGTACTTC.